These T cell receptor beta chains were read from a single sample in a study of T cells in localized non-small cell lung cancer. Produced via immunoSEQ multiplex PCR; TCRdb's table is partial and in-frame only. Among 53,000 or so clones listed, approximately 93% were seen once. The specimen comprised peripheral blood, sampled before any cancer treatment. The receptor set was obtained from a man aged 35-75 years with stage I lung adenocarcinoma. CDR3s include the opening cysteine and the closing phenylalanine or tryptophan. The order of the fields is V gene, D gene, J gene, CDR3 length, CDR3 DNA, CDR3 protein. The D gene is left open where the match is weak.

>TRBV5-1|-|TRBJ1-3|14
TGCGCCAGCAGGCCGACGGTCACTGGAAACACCATATATTTT
CASRPTVTGNTIYF
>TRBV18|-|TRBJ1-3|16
TGTGCCAGCTCACAGCGTACGGGGGCCTCAGGAAACACCATATATTTT
CASSQRTGASGNTIYF
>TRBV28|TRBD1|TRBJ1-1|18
TGTGCCAGCAGGCCACTCTTCCGGGACAGGGGGCTTCGCACTGAAGCTTTCTTT
CASRPLFRDRGLRTEAFF
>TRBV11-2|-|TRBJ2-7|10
TGTGCCAGCAGTGCGGACGAGCAGTACTTC
CASSADEQYF
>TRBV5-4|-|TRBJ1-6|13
TGTGCCAGCAGCTTGAATGGGCAGGCGCCCCTCCACTTT
CASSLNGQAPLHF
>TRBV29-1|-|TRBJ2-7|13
TGCAGCGTTGCGACGGGGAGCTCCTACGAGCAGTACTTC
CSVATGSSYEQYF
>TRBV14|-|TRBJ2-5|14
TGTGCCAGCAGCCATGGGGGGTACCGGGAGCCCCAGTACTTC
CASSHGGYREPQYF
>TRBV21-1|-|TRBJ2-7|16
TGTGCCAGCAGCAATCAAAGTCAGCCGAGGGGATACGAGCAGTACTTC
CASSNQSQPRGYEQYF
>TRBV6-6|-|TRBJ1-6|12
TGTGCCAGCAGTTACGCCGCCGCACCCCTCCACTTT
CASSYAAAPLHF
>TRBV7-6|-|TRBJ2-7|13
TGTGCCAGCAGCTTAGAACGTGGTGACGAGCAGTACTTC
CASSLERGDEQYF
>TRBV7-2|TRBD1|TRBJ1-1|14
TGTGCCAGCAGCTTAGCTGGAAGGGACAGGGAAGCTTTCTTT
CASSLAGRDREAFF
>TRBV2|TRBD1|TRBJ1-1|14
TGTGCCAGCAGCGTGACAGGGGCGCACTCTGAAGCTTTCTTT
CASSVTGAHSEAFF
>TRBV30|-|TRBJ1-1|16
TGTGCCTGGAGTGTAGGCAGGACAGACCTGAACACTGAAGCTTTCTTT
CAWSVGRTDLNTEAFF